Sequencing of this TCR beta chain was carried out in a study of blood T cell repertoires in COVID-19. As originally analysed: Reference gene primers were amplified, and this amplification served to estimate nucleated cell counts. The protocol was immunoSEQ multiplex PCR, while the TCRdb copy is restricted to in-frame clones and leaves out a portion. The D gene and trimming were derived from the DNA, and the V and J assignments and clone size from that table. The sample has under 80,000 clones, more than 80% seen once. From germline, CDR1 is GTSNPN and CDR2 SVGIG (reference sequence). Trimming took 4 bases from V and 3 from J, leaving 15 bases between them. The CDR3 spans 14 residues.

The chain links TRBV30 to TRBJ1-2; D remains unclear. The receptor was derived from a woman older than 75 with active or convalescent COVID-19. The sequenced sample was peripheral blood. CDR3 coding DNA: TGTGCCTGGACCGAAGTCGGGGATTACTATGGCTACACCTTC. It specifies CAWTEVGDYYGYTF.